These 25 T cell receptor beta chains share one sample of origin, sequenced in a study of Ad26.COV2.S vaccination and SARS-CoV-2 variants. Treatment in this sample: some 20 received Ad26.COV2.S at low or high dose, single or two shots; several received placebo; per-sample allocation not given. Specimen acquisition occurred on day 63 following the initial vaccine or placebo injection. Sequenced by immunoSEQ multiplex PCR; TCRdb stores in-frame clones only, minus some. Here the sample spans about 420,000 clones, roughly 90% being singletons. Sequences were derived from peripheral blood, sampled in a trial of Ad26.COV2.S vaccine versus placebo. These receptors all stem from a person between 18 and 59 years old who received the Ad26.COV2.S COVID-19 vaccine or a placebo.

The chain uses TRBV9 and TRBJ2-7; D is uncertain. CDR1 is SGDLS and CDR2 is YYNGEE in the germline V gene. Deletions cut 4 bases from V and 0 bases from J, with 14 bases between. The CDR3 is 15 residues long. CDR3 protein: CASSPQTHTSYEQYF. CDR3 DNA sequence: TGTGCCAGCAGCCCCCAGACACACACCTCCTACGAGCAGTACTTC.

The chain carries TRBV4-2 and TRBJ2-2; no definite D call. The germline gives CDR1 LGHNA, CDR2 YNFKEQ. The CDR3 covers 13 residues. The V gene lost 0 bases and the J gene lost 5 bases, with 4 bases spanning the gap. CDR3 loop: CASSQEITGELFF. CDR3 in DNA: TGTGCCAGCAGCCAAGAAATTACCGGGGAGCTGTTTTTT.

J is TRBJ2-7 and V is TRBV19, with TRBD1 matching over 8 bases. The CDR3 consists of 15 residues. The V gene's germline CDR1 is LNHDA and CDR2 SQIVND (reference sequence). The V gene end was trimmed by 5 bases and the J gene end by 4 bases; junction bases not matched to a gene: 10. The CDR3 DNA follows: TGTGCCAGTAGTGCAAGGGGGACAGGATCTTACGAGCAGTACTTC. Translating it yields CASSARGTGSYEQYF.

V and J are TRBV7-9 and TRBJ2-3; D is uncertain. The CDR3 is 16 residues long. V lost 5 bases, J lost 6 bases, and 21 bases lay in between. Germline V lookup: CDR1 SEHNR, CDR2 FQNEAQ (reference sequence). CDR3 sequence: CASSIKQYPAGDTQYF. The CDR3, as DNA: TGTGCCAGCAGCATCAAACAGTACCCGGCCGGGGATACGCAGTATTTT.

The DNA for the CDR3 is TGTGCCAGCAGCGCCCGGACAGGTAGTATGAACACTGAAGCTTTCTTT. As protein: CASSARTGSMNTEAFF. The chain carries TRBV11-2 and TRBJ1-1, with 7 bases lining up with TRBD1. The CDR3 is 16 amino acids. J was trimmed by 0 bases and V by 5 bases; bases with no gene match: 9. Germline lookup yields CDR1 SGHAT and CDR2 FQNNGV. The full variable domain, rest sourced from reference TRBV11-2 and TRBJ1-1, is EAGVAQSPRYKIIEKRQSVAFWCNPISGHATLYWYQQILGQGPKLLIQFQNNGVVDDSQLPKDRFSAERLKGVDSTLKIQPAKLEDSAVYLCASSARTGSMNTEAFFGQGTRLTVV.

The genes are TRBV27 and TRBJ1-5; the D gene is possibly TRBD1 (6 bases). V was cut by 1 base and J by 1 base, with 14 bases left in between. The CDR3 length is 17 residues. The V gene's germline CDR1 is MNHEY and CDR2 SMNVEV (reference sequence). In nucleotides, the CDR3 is TGTGCCAGCAGTTTATTCAGGGGACCTTCGAGCAATCAGCCCCAGCATTTT. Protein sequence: CASSLFRGPSSNQPQHF.

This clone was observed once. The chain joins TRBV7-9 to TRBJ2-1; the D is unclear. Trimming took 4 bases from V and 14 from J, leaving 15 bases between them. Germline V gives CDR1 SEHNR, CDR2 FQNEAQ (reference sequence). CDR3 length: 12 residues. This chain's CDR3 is CASSSPLGQEFF. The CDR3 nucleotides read TGTGCCAGCAGCTCCCCCTTAGGCCAGGAGTTCTTC.

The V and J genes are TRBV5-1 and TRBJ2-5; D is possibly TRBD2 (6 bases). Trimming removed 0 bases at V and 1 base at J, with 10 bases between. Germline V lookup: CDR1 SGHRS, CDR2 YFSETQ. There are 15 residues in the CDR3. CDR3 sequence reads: CASSLGLGSQETQYF. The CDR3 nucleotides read TGCGCCAGCAGCTTGGGACTAGGGAGCCAAGAGACCCAGTACTTC.

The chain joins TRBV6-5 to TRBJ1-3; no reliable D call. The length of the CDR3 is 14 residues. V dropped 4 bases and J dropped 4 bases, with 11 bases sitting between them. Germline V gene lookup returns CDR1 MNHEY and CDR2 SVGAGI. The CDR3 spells CASSWLKSGNTIYF. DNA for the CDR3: TGTGCCAGCAGTTGGTTGAAGTCCGGAAACACCATATATTTT.

The CDR3 sequence: CASSSGRLGETQYF. For the CDR3, the DNA is TGTGCCAGCAGCTCGGGACGCCTCGGAGAGACCCAGTACTTC. This chain connects TRBV7-2 to TRBJ2-5; perhaps D is TRBD1 or TRBD2 (5 bases each). V shed 4 bases and J shed 4 bases, with 13 bases lying between them. CDR3 size: 14 residues. Looked up from germline, CDR1 is SGHTA and CDR2 is FQGNSA.

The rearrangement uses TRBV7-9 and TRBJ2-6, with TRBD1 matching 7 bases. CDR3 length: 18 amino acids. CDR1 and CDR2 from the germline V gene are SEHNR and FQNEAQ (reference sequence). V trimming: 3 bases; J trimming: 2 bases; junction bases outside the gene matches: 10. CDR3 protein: CASSFLNDQGAGANVLTF. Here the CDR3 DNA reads TGTGCCAGCAGCTTCCTGAATGATCAGGGGGCTGGGGCCAACGTCCTGACTTTC.

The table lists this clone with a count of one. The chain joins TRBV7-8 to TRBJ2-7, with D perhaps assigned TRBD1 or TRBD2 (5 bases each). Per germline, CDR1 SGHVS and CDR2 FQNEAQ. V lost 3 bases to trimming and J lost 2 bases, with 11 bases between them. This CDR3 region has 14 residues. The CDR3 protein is CASSFWGSTYEQYF. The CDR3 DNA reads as TGTGCCAGCAGCTTTTGGGGGAGTACCTACGAGCAGTACTTC.

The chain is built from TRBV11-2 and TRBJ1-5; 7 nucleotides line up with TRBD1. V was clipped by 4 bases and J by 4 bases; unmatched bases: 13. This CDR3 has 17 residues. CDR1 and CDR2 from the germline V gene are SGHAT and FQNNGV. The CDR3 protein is CASSSGYQGQRNQPQHF. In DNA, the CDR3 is TGTGCCAGCAGCTCCGGATATCAGGGACAGAGGAATCAGCCCCAGCATTTT.

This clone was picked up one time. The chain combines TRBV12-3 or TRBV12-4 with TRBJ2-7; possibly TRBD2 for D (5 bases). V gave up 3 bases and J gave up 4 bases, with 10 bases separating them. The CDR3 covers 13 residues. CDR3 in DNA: TGTGCCAGCAGTTTCGGGGAGACTTACGAGCAGTACTTC. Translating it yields CASSFGETYEQYF.

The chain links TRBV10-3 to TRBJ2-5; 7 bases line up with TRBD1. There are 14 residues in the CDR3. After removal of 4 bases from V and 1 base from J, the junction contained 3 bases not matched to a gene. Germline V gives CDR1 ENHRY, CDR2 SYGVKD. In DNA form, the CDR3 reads TGTGCCATCAGTGCGAGGGACAGCCAAGAGACCCAGTACTTC. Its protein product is CAISARDSQETQYF.

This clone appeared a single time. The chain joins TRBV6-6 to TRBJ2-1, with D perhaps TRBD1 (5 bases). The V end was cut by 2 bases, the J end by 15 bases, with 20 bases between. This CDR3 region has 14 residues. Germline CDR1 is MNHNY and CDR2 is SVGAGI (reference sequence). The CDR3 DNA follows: TGTGCCAGCAGTTACGACCGTTTACCAGGGTCCTCGTTCTTC. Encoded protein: CASSYDRLPGSSFF.

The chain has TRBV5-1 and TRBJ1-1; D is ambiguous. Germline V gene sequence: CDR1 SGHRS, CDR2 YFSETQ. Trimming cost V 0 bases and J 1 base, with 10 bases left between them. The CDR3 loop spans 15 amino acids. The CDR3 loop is CASSLVTSANTEAFF. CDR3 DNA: TGCGCCAGCAGCTTGGTAACGTCCGCGAACACTGAAGCTTTCTTT.

CDR3 in amino acids: CASSIDLGRASEQYF. The CDR3 coding sequence is TGTGCCAGTAGTATAGATCTCGGCAGGGCGAGCGAGCAGTACTTC. The genes are TRBV19 and TRBJ2-7; tentative D call: TRBD1 (5 bases). Trimming removed 0 bases from V and 6 bases from J, with 15 bases in between. The CDR3 loop spans 15 amino acids. CDR1 is LNHDA, CDR2 SQIVND, per germline (reference sequence).

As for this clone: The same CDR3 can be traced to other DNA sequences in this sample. CDR3 DNA sequence: TGTGCCAGCAGTTGGGGGACAGATACGCAGTATTTT. This sequence encodes CASSWGTDTQYF. This chain joins TRBV27 and TRBJ2-3; D may correspond to TRBD1 or TRBD2 (5 bases each). The CDR3 is 12 residues long. Trimming took 4 bases from V and 3 from J, leaving 5 bases between them. Per the germline V gene, CDR1 is MNHEY and CDR2 is SMNVEV (reference sequence).

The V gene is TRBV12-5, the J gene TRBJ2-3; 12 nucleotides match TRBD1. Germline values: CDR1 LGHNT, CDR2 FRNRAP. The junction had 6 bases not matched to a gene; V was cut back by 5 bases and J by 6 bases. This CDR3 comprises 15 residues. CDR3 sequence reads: CASGIGTGGGDTQYF. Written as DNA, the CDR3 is TGTGCTAGTGGTATAGGGACAGGGGGCGGTGATACGCAGTATTTT.

As DNA, the CDR3 is TGTGCCAGTAGTATAGCCAGGTTCTACGAGCAGTACTTC. This codes for CASSIARFYEQYF. This chain uses TRBV19 with TRBJ2-7; unclear D gene. The CDR3 is 13 residues long. Germline CDR1 is LNHDA and CDR2 is SQIVND (reference sequence). The germline V and J ends were trimmed by 1 base and 3 bases, with 7 bases remaining between them.

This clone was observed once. The CDR3 loop reads CASKELRDSTGELFF. CDR3 sequence (DNA): TGTGCCAGCAAGGAACTAAGGGATTCCACCGGGGAGCTGTTTTTT. This rearrangement joins TRBV6-5 to TRBJ2-2, with D unresolved. The CDR3 loop spans 15 amino acids. The V end was cut by 7 bases, the J end by 4 bases, with 16 bases between. The germline gives CDR1 MNHEY, CDR2 SVGAGI.

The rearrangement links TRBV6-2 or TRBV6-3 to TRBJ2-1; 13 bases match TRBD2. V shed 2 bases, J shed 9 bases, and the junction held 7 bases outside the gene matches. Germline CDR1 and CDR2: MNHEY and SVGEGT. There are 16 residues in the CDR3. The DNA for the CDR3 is TGTGCCAGCAGTTACCAACTAGCGGGGGGGCCAGGTGAGCAGTTCTTC. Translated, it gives CASSYQLAGGPGEQFF.

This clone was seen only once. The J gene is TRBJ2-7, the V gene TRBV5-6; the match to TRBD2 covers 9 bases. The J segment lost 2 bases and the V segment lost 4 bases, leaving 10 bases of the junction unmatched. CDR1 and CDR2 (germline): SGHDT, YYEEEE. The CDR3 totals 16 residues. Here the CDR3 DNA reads TGTGCCAGCAGCAATAACCCCTGGACTAGCGCCTACGAGCAGTACTTC. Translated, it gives CASSNNPWTSAYEQYF.

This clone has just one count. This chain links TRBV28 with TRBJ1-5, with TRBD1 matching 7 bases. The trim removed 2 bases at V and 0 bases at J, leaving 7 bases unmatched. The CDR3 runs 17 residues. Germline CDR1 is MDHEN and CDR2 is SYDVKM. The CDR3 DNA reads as TGTGCCAGCAGTTTAGGGACAGAGCATTATAGCAATCAGCCCCAGCATTTT. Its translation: CASSLGTEHYSNQPQHF.